The sequence of this T cell receptor (beta chain) was determined in a study of human T cells and chemical hapten exposure. Time point of the sample: patch test 3, about 24 weeks after DPC sensitization. Treatment indicated: therapeutic diphenylcyclopropenone sensitization with weekly scalp DPC. The library attached unique molecular identifiers to individual cDNA molecules. Methods used by the authors: TCRs per sample had a median of roughly 96,000 and ranged from about 23,224 to 690,600. TCRdb analysed the RACE reads with MiXCR anew, one entry per CDR3 protein. Here the V and J calls rest on TCRdb's processing, not on the authors' analysis. The table records some 91,000 distinct CDR3 sequences, 25% to 30% of them present only once. This specimen was whole blood, taken in connection with sensitization to the hapten diphenylcyclopropenone (DPC). This TCR derives from a man in his forties with alopecia areata. Some clones in this sample may be carry-over from other donors' samples.

The CDR3 sequence is CASSRPTSGRVEQYF. CDR3 bases: TGTGCCAGCAGCCGCCCGACTAGCGGGAGGGTCGAGCAGTACTTC. The V and J genes are TRBV28 and TRBJ2-7, with 14 bases identical to TRBD2. The J segment lost 6 bases and the V segment lost 6 bases, leaving 7 bases of the junction unmatched. CDR3 length equals 15 residues. Germline assignment: CDR1 MDHEN and CDR2 SYDVKM.